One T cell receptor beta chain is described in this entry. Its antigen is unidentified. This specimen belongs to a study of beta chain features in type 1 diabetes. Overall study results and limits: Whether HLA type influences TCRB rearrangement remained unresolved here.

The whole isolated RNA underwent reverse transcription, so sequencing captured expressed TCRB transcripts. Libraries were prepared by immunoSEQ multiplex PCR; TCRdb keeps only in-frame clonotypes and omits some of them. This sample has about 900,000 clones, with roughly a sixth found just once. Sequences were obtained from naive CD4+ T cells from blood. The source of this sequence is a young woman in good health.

CDR3 protein: CASSAGQGGKNIQYF. The CDR3 DNA reads TGTGCCAGCAGCGCGGGACAGGGTGGCAAAAACATTCAGTACTTC. The genes are TRBV5-4 and TRBJ2-4; 9 positions match TRBD1. Germline CDR1 is SGHNT and CDR2 is YYREEE (reference sequence). After removal of 4 bases from V and 3 bases from J, the junction contained 5 bases not matched to a gene. The length of the CDR3 is 15 residues.